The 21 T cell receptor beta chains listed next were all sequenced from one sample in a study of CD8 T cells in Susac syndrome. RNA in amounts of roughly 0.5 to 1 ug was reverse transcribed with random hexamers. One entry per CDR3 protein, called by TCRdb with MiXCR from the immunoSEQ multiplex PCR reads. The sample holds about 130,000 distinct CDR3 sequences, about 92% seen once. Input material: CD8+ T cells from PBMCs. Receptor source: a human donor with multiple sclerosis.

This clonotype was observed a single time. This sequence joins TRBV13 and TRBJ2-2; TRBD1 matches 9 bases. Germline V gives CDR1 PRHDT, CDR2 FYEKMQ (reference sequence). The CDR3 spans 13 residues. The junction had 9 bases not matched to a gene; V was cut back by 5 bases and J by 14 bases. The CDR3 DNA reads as TGTGCCAGCAGCGCGACCGGGACAGGGTATCTGTTTTTT. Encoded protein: CASSATGTGYLFF.

The CDR3 sequence is CSALGTEAFF. CDR3 bases: TGCAGTGCTCTGGGGACTGAAGCTTTCTTT. V gene TRBV20-1 combines with J gene TRBJ1-1; D gene unclear. CDR1 DFQATT and CDR2 SNEGSKA come from the germline V gene (reference sequence). Trimming took 5 bases from V and 5 from J, leaving 6 bases between them. There are 10 residues in the CDR3.

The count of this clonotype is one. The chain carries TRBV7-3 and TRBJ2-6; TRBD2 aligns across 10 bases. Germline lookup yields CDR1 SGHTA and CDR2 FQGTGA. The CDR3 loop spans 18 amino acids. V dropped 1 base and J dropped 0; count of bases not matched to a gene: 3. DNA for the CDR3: TGTGCCAGCAGCTTAATCCTAGCGGGGGCCTCTGGGGCCAACGTCCTGACTTTC. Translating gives CASSLILAGASGANVLTF.

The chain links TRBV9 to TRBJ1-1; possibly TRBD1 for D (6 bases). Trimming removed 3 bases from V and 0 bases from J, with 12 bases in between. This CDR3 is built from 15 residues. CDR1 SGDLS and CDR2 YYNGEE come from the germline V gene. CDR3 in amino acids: CASSEHREMNTEAFF. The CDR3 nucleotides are TGTGCCAGCAGCGAACACAGGGAAATGAACACTGAAGCTTTCTTT.

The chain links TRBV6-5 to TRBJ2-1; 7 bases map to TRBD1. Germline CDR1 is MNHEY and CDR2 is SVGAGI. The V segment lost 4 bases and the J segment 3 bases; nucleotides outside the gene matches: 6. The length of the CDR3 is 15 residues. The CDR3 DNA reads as TGTGCCAGCAGTTCTGGACAGGTTATCTACAATGAGCAGTTCTTC. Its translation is CASSSGQVIYNEQFF.

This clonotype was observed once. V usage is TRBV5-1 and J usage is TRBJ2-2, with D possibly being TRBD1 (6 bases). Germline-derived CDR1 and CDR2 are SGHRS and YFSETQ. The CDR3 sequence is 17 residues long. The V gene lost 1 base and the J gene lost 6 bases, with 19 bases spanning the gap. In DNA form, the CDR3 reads TGCGCCAGCAGCTTGTATACCCGACAGGTTGGGGCCGGGGAGCTGTTTTTT. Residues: CASSLYTRQVGAGELFF.

CDR3 DNA: TGTGCCTGGAGGAGGGGGCCCTCGTTCGGCTACACCTTC. Amino acid sequence: CAWRRGPSFGYTF. The chain carries TRBV30 and TRBJ1-2, with 7 positions matching TRBD1. After removal of 3 bases from V and 8 bases from J, the junction contained 9 bases not matched to a gene. Germline CDR1 is GTSNPN and CDR2 is SVGIG (reference sequence). The CDR3 totals 13 residues.

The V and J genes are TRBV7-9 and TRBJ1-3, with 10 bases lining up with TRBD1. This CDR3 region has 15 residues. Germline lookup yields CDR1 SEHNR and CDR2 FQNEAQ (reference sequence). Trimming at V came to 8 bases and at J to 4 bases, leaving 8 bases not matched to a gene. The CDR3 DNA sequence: TGTGCCAGCTCGCGGACAGGGGGATCCGGAAACACCATATATTTT. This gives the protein CASSRTGGSGNTIYF. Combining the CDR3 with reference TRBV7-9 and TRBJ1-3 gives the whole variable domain DTGVSQNPRHKITKRGQNVTFRCDPISEHNRLYWYRQTLGQGPEFLTYFQNEAQLEKSRLLSDRFSAERPKGSFSTLEIQRTEQGDSAMYLCASSRTGGSGNTIYFGEGSWLTVV.

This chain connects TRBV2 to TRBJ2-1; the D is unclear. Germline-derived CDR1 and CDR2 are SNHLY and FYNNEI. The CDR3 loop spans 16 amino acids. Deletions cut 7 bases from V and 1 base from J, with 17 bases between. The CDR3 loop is CASTLTEWGSYNEQFF. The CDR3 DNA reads TGTGCCAGCACCCTCACGGAGTGGGGTTCCTACAATGAGCAGTTCTTC. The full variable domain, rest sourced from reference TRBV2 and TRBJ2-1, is EPEVTQTPSHQVTQMGQEVILRCVPISNHLYFYWYRQILGQKVEFLVSFYNNEISEKSEIFDDQFSVERPDGSNFTLKIRSTKLEDSAMYFCASTLTEWGSYNEQFFGPGTRLTVL.

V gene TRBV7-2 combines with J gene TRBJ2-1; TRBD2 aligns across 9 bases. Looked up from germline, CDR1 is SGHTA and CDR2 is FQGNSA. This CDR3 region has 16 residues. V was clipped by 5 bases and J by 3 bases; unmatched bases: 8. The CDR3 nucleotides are TGTGCCAGCAGCAACCCAGCGGGAGGATTCTACAATGAGCAGTTCTTC. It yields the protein CASSNPAGGFYNEQFF.

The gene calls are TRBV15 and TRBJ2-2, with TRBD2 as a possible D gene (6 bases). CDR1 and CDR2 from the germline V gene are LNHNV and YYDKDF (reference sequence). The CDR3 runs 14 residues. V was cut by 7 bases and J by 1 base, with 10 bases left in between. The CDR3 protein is CATNLGGNTGELFF. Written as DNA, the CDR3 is TGTGCCACCAACCTGGGGGGGAACACCGGGGAGCTGTTTTTT. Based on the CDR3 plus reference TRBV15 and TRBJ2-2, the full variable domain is DAMVIQNPRYQVTQFGKPVTLSCSQTLNHNVMYWYQQKSSQAPKLLFHYYDKDFNNEADTPDNFQSRRPNTSFCFLDIRSPGLGDTAMYLCATNLGGNTGELFFGEGSRLTVL.

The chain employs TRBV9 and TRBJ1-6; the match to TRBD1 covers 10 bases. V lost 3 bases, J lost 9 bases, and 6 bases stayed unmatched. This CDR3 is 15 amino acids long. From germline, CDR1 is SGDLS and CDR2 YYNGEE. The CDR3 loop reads CASSAGDRGSSPLHF. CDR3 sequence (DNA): TGTGCCAGCAGCGCCGGGGACAGGGGAAGTTCACCCCTCCACTTT.

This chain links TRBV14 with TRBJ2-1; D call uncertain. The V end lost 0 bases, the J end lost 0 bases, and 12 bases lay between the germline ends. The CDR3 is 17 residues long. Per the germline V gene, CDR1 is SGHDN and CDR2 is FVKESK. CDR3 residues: CASSQDILTRSYNEQFF. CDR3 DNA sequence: TGTGCCAGCAGCCAAGATATCCTCACACGCTCCTACAATGAGCAGTTCTTC.

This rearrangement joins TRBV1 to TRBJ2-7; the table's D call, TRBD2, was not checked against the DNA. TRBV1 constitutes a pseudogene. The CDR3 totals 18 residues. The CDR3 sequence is CTSSQGSVPSGGPYEQYV. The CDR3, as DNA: TGCACCAGCAGCCAAGGATCGGTCCCTAGCGGGGGCCCCTACGAGCAGTACGTC.

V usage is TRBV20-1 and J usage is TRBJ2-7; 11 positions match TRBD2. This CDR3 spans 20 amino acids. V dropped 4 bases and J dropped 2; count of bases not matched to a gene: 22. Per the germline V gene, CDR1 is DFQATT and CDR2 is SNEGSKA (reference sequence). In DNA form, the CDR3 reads TGCAGTGCTATTGGATCAGGGGGGATCGTCACTAGCGGGGGTACCTACGAGCAGTACGTC. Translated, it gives CSAIGSGGIVTSGGTYEQYV.

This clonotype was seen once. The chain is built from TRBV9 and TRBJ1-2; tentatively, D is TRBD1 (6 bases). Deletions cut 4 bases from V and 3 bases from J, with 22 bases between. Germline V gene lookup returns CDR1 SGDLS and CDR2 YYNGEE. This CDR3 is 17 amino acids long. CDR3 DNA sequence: TGTGCCAGCAGCACCCGGACCAGGGGAACAGACGACTATGGCTACACCTTC. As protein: CASSTRTRGTDDYGYTF.

The CDR3 loop reads CSVEDGPKSTEAFF. The DNA of the CDR3 is TGCAGCGTTGAAGACGGTCCCAAGAGCACTGAAGCTTTCTTT. The genes are TRBV29-1 and TRBJ1-1; D unresolved. The germline gives CDR1 SQVTM, CDR2 ANQGSEA. V was trimmed by 0 bases and J by 4 bases, leaving 12 bases between them. The CDR3 spans 14 residues.

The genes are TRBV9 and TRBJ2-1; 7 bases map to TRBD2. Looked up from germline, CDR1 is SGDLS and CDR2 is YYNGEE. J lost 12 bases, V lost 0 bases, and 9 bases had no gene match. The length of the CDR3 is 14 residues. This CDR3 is CASSVALADVRQFF. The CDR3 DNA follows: TGTGCCAGCAGCGTAGCGCTAGCGGATGTCCGGCAGTTCTTC.

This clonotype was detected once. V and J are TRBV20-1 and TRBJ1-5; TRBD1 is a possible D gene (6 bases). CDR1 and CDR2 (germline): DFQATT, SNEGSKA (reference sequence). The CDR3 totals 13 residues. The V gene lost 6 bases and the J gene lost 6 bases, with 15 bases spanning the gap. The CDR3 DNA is TGCAGTGCCCCGGACAGTCAACTTCAGCCCCAGCATTTT. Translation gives CSAPDSQLQPQHF.

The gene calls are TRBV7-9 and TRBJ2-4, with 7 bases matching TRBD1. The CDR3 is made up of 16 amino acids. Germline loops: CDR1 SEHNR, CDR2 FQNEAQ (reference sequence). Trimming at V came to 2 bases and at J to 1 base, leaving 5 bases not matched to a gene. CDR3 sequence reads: CASSLQGVVAKNIQYF. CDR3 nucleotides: TGTGCCAGCAGCTTACAGGGGGTCGTGGCCAAAAACATTCAGTACTTC.

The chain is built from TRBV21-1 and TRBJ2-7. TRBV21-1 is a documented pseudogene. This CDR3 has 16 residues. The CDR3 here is CASSKRVGTKTYEQYV. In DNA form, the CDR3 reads TGTGCCAGCAGCAAAAGGGTGGGAACAAAGACCTACGAGCAGTACGTC.